A single T cell receptor beta chain is shown here with its context. Antigen: not known. Treatment defined: about 20 received Ad26.COV2.S at low or high dose, single or two shots; about 5 received placebo; per-sample allocation not given. On day 63 after the first injection, vaccine and placebo recipients gave samples. This sample was included in a study of Ad26.COV2.S vaccination and SARS-CoV-2 variants. At the level of the study: The authors gave Ad26.COV2.S intramuscularly, either once or twice 56 days apart.

General study findings and limits: It was found that vaccine and placebo recipients had similar non-spike TCR breadth. Once vaccination had occurred, spike-specific CD8+ and CD4+ T cell responses reportedly showed substantial breadth.

The V segment lost 5 bases and the J segment 5 bases; nucleotides outside the gene matches: 1. The CDR3 is 14 residues long. CDR1 and CDR2 (germline): SEHNR, FQNEAQ (reference sequence). Sequencing used immunoSEQ multiplex PCR; TCRdb keeps in-frame clones, though not all of them. The data show 250,000 or so clones, around 88% seen once. The receptor's source is a person between 18 and 59 years old who received the Ad26.COV2.S COVID-19 vaccine or a placebo. The material sequenced was peripheral blood, taken in a trial of Ad26.COV2.S vaccine versus placebo. V gene TRBV7-9 combines with J gene TRBJ2-5; 14 bases fit TRBD2. The CDR3 region has the DNA TGTGCCAGCAGCCGGACTAGCGGGAGGGAGACCCAGTACTTC. Encoded protein: CASSRTSGRETQYF.